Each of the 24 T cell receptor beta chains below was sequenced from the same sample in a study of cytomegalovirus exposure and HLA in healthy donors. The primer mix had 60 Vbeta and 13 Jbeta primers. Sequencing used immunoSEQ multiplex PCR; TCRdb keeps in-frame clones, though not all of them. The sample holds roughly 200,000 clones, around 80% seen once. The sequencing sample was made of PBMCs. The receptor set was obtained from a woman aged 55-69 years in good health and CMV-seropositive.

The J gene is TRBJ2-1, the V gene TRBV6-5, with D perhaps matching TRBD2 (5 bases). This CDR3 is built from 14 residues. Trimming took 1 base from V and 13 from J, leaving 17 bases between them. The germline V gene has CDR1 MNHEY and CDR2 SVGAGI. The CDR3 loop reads CASSYFAIGVGQFF. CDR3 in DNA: TGTGCCAGCAGTTACTTCGCCATCGGGGTGGGACAGTTCTTC.

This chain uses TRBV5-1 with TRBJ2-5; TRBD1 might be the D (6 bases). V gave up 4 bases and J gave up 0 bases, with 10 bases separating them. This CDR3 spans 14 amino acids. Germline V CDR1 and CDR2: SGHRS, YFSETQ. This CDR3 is CASSRGHYQETQYF. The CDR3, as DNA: TGCGCCAGCAGCCGGGGACACTACCAAGAGACCCAGTACTTC.

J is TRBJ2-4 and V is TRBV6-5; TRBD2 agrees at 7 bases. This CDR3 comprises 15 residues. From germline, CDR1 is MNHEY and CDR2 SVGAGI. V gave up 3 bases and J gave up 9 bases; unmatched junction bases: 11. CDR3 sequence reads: CASSYTGGSGFIQYF. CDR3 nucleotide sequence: TGTGCCAGCAGTTATACGGGGGGAAGCGGGTTCATTCAGTACTTC.

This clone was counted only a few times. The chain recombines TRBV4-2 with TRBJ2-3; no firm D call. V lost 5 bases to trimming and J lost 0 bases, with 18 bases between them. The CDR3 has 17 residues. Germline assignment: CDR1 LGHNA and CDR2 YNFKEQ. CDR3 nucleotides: TGTGCCAGCAGCGTACCAGATCTCACCTCTAGCACAGATACGCAGTATTTT. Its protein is CASSVPDLTSSTDTQYF.

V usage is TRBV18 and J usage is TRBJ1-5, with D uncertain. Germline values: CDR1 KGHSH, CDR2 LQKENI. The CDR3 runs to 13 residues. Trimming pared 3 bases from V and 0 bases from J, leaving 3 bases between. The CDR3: CASSPYSNQPQHF. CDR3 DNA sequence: TGTGCCAGCTCACCCTATAGCAATCAGCCCCAGCATTTT.

The CDR3 sequence: CASKQSSIYEQYF. CDR3 nucleotides: TGTGCCAGCAAACAGAGTTCGATCTACGAGCAGTACTTC. The rearrangement uses TRBV6-1 and TRBJ2-5; the D is unclear. The end of the DNA fits TRBJ2-7 better, so the J call may be wrong. Per germline, CDR1 MNHNS and CDR2 SASEGT. The CDR3 is 13 amino acids.

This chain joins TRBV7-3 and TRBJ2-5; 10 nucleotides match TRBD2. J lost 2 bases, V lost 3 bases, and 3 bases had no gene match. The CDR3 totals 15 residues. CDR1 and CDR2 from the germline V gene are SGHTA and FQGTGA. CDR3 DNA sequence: TGTGCCAGCAGCTTGGGAGCGGGAGGGCAAGAGACCCAGTACTTC. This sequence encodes CASSLGAGGQETQYF.

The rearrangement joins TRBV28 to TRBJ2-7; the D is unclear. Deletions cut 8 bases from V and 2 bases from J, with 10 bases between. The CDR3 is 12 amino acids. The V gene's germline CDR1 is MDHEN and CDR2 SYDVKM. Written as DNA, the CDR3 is TGTGCCAGCGAGGCGAGAGCCTACGAGCAGTACTTC. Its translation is CASEARAYEQYF.

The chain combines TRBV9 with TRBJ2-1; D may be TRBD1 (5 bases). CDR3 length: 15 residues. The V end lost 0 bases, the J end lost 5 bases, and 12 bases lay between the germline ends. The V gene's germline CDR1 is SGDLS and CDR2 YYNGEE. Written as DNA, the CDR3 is TGTGCCAGCAGCGTAGCGCAGGGTACCCACAATGAGCAGTTCTTC. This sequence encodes CASSVAQGTHNEQFF.

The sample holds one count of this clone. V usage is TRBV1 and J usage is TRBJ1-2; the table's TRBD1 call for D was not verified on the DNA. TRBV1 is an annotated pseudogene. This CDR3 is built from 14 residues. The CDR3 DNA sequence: TGCACCAGCAGCCAACCAACAGTTTTCTATGGCTACACCTTC. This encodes CTSSQPTVFYGYTF.

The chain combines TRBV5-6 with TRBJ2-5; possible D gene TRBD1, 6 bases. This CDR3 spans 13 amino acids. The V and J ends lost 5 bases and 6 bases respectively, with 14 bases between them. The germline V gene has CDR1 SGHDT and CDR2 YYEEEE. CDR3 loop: CASSTGHQQTQYF. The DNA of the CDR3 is TGTGCCAGCAGTACGGGACATCAGCAGACCCAGTACTTC. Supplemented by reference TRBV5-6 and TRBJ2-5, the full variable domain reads DAGVTQSPTHLIKTRGQQVTLRCSPKSGHDTVSWYQQALGQGPQFIFQYYEEEERQRGNFPDRFSGHQFPNYSSELNVNALLLGDSALYLCASSTGHQQTQYFGPGTRLLVL.

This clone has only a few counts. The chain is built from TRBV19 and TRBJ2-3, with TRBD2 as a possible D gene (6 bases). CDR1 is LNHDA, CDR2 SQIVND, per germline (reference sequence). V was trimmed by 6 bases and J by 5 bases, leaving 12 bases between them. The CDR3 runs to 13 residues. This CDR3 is CASSGSVKDTQYF. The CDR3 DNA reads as TGTGCCAGTAGCGGGAGCGTTAAAGATACGCAGTATTTT.

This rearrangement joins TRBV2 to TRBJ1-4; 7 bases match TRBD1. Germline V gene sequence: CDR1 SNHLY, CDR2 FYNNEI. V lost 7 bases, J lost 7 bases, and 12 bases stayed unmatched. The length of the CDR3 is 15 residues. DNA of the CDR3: TGTGCCAGCAATGGACAGGTACTGCGCGGTGAAAAACTGTTTTTT. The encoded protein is CASNGQVLRGEKLFF.

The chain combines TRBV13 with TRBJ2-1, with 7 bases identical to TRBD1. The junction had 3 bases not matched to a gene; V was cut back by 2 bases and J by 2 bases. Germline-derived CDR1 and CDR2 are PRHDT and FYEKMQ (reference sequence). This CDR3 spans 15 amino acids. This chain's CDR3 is CASSLNRGPYNEQFF. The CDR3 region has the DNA TGTGCCAGCAGCTTAAACAGGGGACCCTACAATGAGCAGTTCTTC. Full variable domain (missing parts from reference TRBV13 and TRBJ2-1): AAGVIQSPRHLIKEKRETATLKCYPIPRHDTVYWYQQGPGQDPQFLISFYEKMQSDKGSIPDRFSAQQFSDYHSELNMSSLELGDSALYFCASSLNRGPYNEQFFGPGTRLTVL.

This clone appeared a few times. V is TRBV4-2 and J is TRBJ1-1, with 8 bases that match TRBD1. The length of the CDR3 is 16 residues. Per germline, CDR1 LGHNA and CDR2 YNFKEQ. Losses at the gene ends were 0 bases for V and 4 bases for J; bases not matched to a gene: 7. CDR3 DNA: TGTGCCAGCAGCCAAGATGTGGCAGGGGGCATCACTGAAGCTTTCTTT. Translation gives CASSQDVAGGITEAFF.

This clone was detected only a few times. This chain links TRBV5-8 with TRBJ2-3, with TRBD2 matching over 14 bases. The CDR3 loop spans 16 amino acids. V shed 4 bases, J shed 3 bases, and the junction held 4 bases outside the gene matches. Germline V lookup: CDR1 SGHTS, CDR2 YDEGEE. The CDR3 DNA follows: TGTGCCAGCAGCCAGGGACTAGCGGGGGCAACAGATACGCAGTATTTT. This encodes CASSQGLAGATDTQYF.

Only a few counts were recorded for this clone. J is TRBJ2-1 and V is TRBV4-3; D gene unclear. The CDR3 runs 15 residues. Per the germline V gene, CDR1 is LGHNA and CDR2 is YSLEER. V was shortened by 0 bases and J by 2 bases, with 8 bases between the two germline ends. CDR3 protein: CASSQDRVAYNEQFF. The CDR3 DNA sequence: TGCGCCAGCAGCCAAGATCGGGTGGCCTACAATGAGCAGTTCTTC.

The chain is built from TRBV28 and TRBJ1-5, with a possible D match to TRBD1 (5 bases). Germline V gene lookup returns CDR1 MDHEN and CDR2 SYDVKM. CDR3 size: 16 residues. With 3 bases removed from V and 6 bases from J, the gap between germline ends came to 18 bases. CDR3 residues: CASSFTGGSGPQPQHF. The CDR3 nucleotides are TGTGCCAGCAGTTTTACTGGGGGGAGTGGACCTCAGCCCCAGCATTTT.

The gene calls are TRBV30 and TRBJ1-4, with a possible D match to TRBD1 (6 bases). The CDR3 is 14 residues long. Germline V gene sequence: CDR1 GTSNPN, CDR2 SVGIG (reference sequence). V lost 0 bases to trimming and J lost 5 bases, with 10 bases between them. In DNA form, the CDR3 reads TGTGCCTGGAGTGTAGGGGGGGGGAATGAAAAACTGTTTTTT. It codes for CAWSVGGGNEKLFF.

The CDR3 here is CASSPGWQPQHF. DNA of the CDR3: TGTGCCAGCAGCCCCGGGTGGCAGCCCCAGCATTTT. The J gene is TRBJ1-5, the V gene TRBV6-6; no clear D gene. Per germline, CDR1 MNHNY and CDR2 SVGAGI (reference sequence). The ends were cut back, 6 bases at V and 7 bases at J, with 10 bases in the middle. This CDR3 is 12 amino acids long.

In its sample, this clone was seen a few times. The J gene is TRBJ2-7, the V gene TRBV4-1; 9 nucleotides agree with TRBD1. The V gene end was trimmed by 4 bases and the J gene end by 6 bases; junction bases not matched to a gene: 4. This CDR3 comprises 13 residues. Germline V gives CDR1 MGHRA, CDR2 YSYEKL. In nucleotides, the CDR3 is TGCGCCAGCAGCCCCCGACAGGGGGGCGAGCAGTACTTC. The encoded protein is CASSPRQGGEQYF.

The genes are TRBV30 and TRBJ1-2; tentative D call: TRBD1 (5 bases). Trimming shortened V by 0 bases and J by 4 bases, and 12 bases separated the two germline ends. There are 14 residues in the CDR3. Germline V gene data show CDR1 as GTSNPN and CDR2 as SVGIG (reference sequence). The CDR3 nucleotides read TGTGCCTGGAGTGTATCTGGGGGGGGCTATGGCTACACCTTC. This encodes CAWSVSGGGYGYTF.

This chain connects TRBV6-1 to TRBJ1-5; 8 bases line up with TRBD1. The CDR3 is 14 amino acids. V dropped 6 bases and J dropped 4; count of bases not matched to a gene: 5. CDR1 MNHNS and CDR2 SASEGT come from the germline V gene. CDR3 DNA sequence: TGTGCCAGCAGACCGGGACAGGCTAATCAGCCCCAGCATTTT. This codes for CASRPGQANQPQHF.

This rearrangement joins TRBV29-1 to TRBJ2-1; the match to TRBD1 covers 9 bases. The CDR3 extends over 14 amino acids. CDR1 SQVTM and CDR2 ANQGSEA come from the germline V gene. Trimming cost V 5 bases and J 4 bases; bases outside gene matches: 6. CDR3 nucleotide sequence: TGCAGCGTTTGGACAGGGGAGACTTACAATGAGCAGTTCTTC. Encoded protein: CSVWTGETYNEQFF.